The TCR beta chain under discussion was sequenced for a study of CD8+CD57+ T cells in acquired aplastic anemia. Trimming took off 9 bases at V and 4 bases at J, with 16 bases between the two ends. The CDR3 sequence is 14 residues long. Germline V lookup: CDR1 ENHRY, CDR2 SYGVKD. Genomic DNA, the template, was used for profiling of the TCR beta VDJ and CDR3. TCRdb called the reads again in MiXCR, with one record for every CDR3 protein. The sample records about 110,000 distinct CDR3 sequences, 51% being singletons. The chain recombines TRBV10-3 with TRBJ2-1, with D perhaps TRBD2 (5 bases). This clonotype was sampled from a human donor in good health, serving as a control. The sequenced sample consisted of sorted CD4+, CD8+, or CD8+CD57+ T cells (not recorded which) from PBMCs. The chain's CDR3 is CAMSRSEGYNEQFF. The CDR3 bases are TGTGCCATGTCTCGGTCCGAGGGTTACAATGAGCAGTTCTTC.